A single sample gave rise to the 8 T cell receptor beta chains below, sequenced in a study of regulatory T cells in long-lasting Graves disease. TCR beta libraries were built with iRepertoire HTBI primers and Arm-PCR of CDR3 regions. TCRdb fed the multiplex PCR reads into MiXCR, producing one record per CDR3 protein. This table holds under 300,000 distinct CDR3 sequences, about 18% found once. The sample's time point: newly diagnosed GD, antithyroid drugs for less than 3 months. Construction of the TCR library relied on RNA isolated from PBMCs. Separately, the same data were catalogued under a study of T cells in Graves' hyperthyroidism and ophthalmopathy.

The sample consisted of peripheral blood mononuclear cells (PBMCs), taken at new diagnosis, from a patient treated with antithyroid drugs. These receptors all come from a woman in her 30s with Graves disease.

The chain links TRBV29-1 to TRBJ2-7, with D unresolved. Per germline, CDR1 SQVTM and CDR2 ANQGSEA. Trimming removed 1 base at V and 4 bases at J, with 8 bases between. This CDR3 contains 12 residues. CDR3: CSVEGQKYEQYF. The CDR3 bases are TGCAGCGTTGAAGGGCAGAAGTACGAGCAGTACTTC.

This clonotype showed up just a few times. V usage is TRBV27 and J usage is TRBJ2-7; a weak D match, TRBD1 (5 bases). V was trimmed by 1 base and J by 2 bases, leaving 9 bases between them. The CDR3 spans 14 residues. The germline gives CDR1 MNHEY, CDR2 SMNVEV (reference sequence). The CDR3 sequence: CASSLYRGPYEQYF. The DNA for the CDR3 is TGTGCCAGCAGTTTATATAGGGGCCCCTACGAGCAGTACTTC.

This clonotype was detected ten times or more. The chain uses TRBV12-3 or TRBV12-4 and TRBJ2-1; 9 bases map to TRBD2. With the DNA end fitting TRBJ2-5 better, the J assignment may be wrong. This CDR3 contains 15 residues. The CDR3 nucleotides are TGTGCCAGCAGTAACCTCGCTAGCGGGGAAGAGACCCAGTACTTC. Encoded protein: CASSNLASGEETQYF.

This clonotype was seen at least ten times. V gene TRBV18 combines with J gene TRBJ2-3, with D possibly matching TRBD2 (6 bases). Germline V CDR1 and CDR2: KGHSH, LQKENI. This CDR3 spans 14 amino acids. The germline V and J ends were trimmed by 4 bases and 2 bases, with 10 bases remaining between them. The CDR3 DNA follows: TGTGCCAGCTCACGCGGGACTGACACAGATACGCAGTATTTT. As protein: CASSRGTDTDTQYF.

In this sample, this clonotype turned up once. Given a much more abundant clone one base away, this may be a read error. The V and J genes are TRBV29-1 and TRBJ2-6; D possibly corresponds to TRBD1 (5 bases). Germline V gene lookup returns CDR1 SQVTM and CDR2 ANQGSEA. This CDR3 spans 12 amino acids. The CDR3 region has the DNA TGCGCAGGGTTCTCTGAGGCCAACGTCCTGACTTTC. It translates to CAGFSEANVLTF.

In its sample, this clonotype was seen many times. V usage is TRBV3-1 and J usage is TRBJ1-6, with D perhaps TRBD1 (5 bases). CDR1 is LGHDT, CDR2 YNNKEL, per germline (reference sequence). The CDR3 contains 14 residues. V shed 3 bases and J shed 6 bases, with 9 bases lying between them. As DNA, the CDR3 is TGTGCCAGCAGCCAGGGGGGTATTAATTCACCCCTCCACTTT. Its protein is CASSQGGINSPLHF. The variable domain in full, with the rest retrieved from reference TRBV3-1 and TRBJ1-6, is DTAVSQTPKYLVTQMGNDKSIKCEQNLGHDTMYWYKQDSKKFLKIMFSYNNKELIINETVPNRFSPKSPDKAHLNLHINSLELGDSAVYFCASSQGGINSPLHFGNGTRLTVT.

This clonotype occurred many times. CDR3 region: CAKEGTTYTDTQYF. The CDR3, as DNA: TGTGCCAAAGAAGGGACAACCTACACAGATACGCAGTATTTT. This chain joins TRBV2 and TRBJ2-3; tentatively, D is TRBD1 (6 bases). From germline, CDR1 is SNHLY and CDR2 FYNNEI. There are 14 residues in the CDR3. Trimming cost V 10 bases and J 2 bases, with 16 bases left between them. Full variable domain (missing parts from reference TRBV2 and TRBJ2-3): EPEVTQTPSHQVTQMGQEVILRCVPISNHLYFYWYRQILGQKVEFLVSFYNNEISEKSEIFDDQFSVERPDGSNFTLKIRSTKLEDSAMYFCAKEGTTYTDTQYFGPGTRLTVL.

This clonotype was detected many times. The chain recombines TRBV5-1 with TRBJ2-1; a possible D gene is TRBD2 (6 bases). CDR1 and CDR2 (germline): SGHRS, YFSETQ. The CDR3 contains 15 residues. Trimming removed 7 bases at V and 1 base at J, with 15 bases between. The CDR3 coding sequence is TGCGCCAGCTCACGTAATGGGGGGTCCTACAATGAGCAGTTCTTC. It specifies CASSRNGGSYNEQFF.